These T cell receptor beta chains were read from a single sample in a study of glioma-infiltrating T cells. TCRdb itself ran the multiplex PCR reads through MiXCR, one entry per CDR3 protein. Of some 93,000 distinct CDR3 sequences in the sample, 35% to 45% are singletons; the top ten hold 35% to 40%. The specimen was glioma tissue, nonneoplastic brain tissue, or PBMCs (not recorded which). The receptors shown here come from a human donor with low-grade glioma or glioblastoma, undergoing nonglioma brain surgery, or in good health (not recorded which). CDR3s include the opening cysteine and the closing phenylalanine or tryptophan.

>TRBV6-4|TRBJ2-1
CASSVDSTHYNEQFF
>TRBV19|TRBJ1-6
CAGSMVRESSTLHF
>TRBV28|TRBJ1-6
CASSSTDRGFNQPPHF
>TRBV28|TRBJ1-2
CASSLAGYGYSF
>TRBV9|TRBJ2-1
CASSTTSGGDEQFF
>TRBV28|TRBJ2-7
CASSEQGSTHEQYF
>TRBV6-9|TRBJ2-2
CASSYESTNTGGLFF
>TRBV19|TRBJ2-5
CASSRGGGLETQYF
>TRBV2|TRBJ2-5
CASSEVRLAGGTETQYF
>TRBV4-1|TRBJ2-1
CASSQTSGSYNEKFF
>TRBV27|TRBJ1-2
CASTKTGTGGAGGNGYTF
>TRBV7-2|TRBJ2-1
CASSQQLAGEQFF
>TRBV18|TRBJ2-3
CASSPSGPDTQYF
>TRBV11-2|TRBJ2-3
CASSLDGDTQYF
>TRBV29-1|TRBJ2-7
CSVQREDTVSYEQYF
>TRBV7-6|TRBJ2-1
CASSSYPGQGYNEQFF
>TRBV20-1|TRBJ1-1
CSASSEEAFF
>TRBV4-1|TRBJ2-1
CTSRREGDYNEQFF
>TRBV19|TRBJ2-1
CASRAGYNEQFF